This T cell receptor (beta chain) was profiled in a study of T cell responses to AZD1222 COVID-19 vaccine. The V end was cut by 6 bases, the J end by 3 bases, with 11 bases between. Germline V gene lookup returns CDR1 MGHRA and CDR2 YSYEKL. The CDR3 loop spans 13 amino acids. Sequencing was performed with immunoSEQ multiplex PCR; in TCRdb, only in-frame clones are kept and a portion is missing. Altogether 140,000 to 150,000 clones are present, about 93% being singletons, with the ten largest covering more than 8.5%. The chain combines TRBV4-1 with TRBJ2-5; D not resolved. This sequence was found in an adult in good health. Material: peripheral blood, obtained on day 0 of AZD1222 vaccination. The CDR3 nucleotides read TGCGCCAGCAGGAGGACGGCGAAAGAGACCCAGTACTTC. Protein sequence: CASRRTAKETQYF.